The present T cell receptor (beta chain) was sequenced within a study of human T cells and chemical hapten exposure. The overall study: Alopecia areata, totalis or universalis was found in mostly female patients.

V was pared by 8 bases and J by 4 bases, with 3 bases of the junction left unmatched. Germline loops: CDR1 SQVTM, CDR2 ANQGSEA. This CDR3 has 12 amino acids. This clonotype was seen repeatedly, ten times or more. Antigen specificity is unknown. Regarding the study as a whole: Controls formed significantly fewer large CDR3 similarity clusters than expanded TCRs did. No shift was seen in TCRs above 1 in 1000 frequency with DPC sensitization.

The sample's time point: pre-sensitization, week 0. Treatment indicated: therapeutic diphenylcyclopropenone sensitization with weekly scalp DPC. Library preparation tagged each individual cDNA molecule with a unique molecular identifier. TCRdb reprocessed the RACE reads with MiXCR, giving one entry per CDR3 protein. The repertoire holds around 180,000 distinct CDR3 sequences, with more than 25% as singletons. Sequenced material: whole blood, taken in connection with sensitization to the hapten diphenylcyclopropenone (DPC). The rearrangement links TRBV29-1 to TRBJ2-2; 8 bases match TRBD1. The TCR sequence derives from a woman between 25 and 40 years old with alopecia areata. Some clones in this sample may be carry-over from other donors' samples. DNA for the CDR3: TGCAGCACCGACAGGGGCACCGGGGAGCTGTTTTTT. Its protein product is CSTDRGTGELFF.